The 14 T cell receptor beta chains reported below all come from one sample, sequenced in a study of OX40 agonist ivuxolimab in advanced cancers. The library relied on the immunoSEQ multiplex PCR assay. TCRdb took over this immuneACCESS table, retaining in-frame rearrangements with V and J assigned. Such tables are incomplete; in checked studies, under half of the missing clones stem from an unresolved V gene, and the remainder is unexplained. This sample holds 35,000 to 45,000 clones; 70% to 90% were observed only once. 20% to 25% of the sample is taken by the ten largest. Material: CD4+ or CD8+ T cells sorted from blood, obtained in a trial of the OX40 agonist ivuxolimab. Receptors originate from an adult with an advanced solid tumor such as melanoma, head and neck, liver or kidney cancer.

The genes are TRBV28 and TRBJ2-5; 11 bases are a match to TRBD1. V gave up 3 bases and J gave up 5 bases; unmatched junction bases: 8. Germline values: CDR1 MDHEN, CDR2 SYDVKM. This CDR3 contains 16 residues. The CDR3 bases are TGTGCCAGCAGTTTCCCCGGGACAGGGGGTTCGGAGACCCAGTACTTC. Translated, it gives CASSFPGTGGSETQYF.

The rearrangement uses TRBV6-1 and TRBJ1-2; possible D gene TRBD1, 6 bases. Germline V gives CDR1 MNHNS, CDR2 SASEGT. V shed 8 bases and J shed 5 bases, with 9 bases lying between them. The CDR3 contains 11 residues. CDR3: CASGGGYGYTF. CDR3 bases: TGTGCCAGCGGGGGCGGGTATGGCTACACCTTC.

V gene TRBV4-1 combines with J gene TRBJ2-5; 8 bases fit TRBD1. The germline V gene has CDR1 MGHRA and CDR2 YSYEKL. After removal of 0 bases from V and 2 bases from J, the junction contained 8 bases not matched to a gene. The CDR3 runs to 17 residues. The CDR3 loop reads CASSQEPSGTGQETQYF. CDR3 nucleotide sequence: TGCGCCAGCAGCCAAGAACCTTCCGGGACAGGACAAGAGACCCAGTACTTC.

The J gene is TRBJ1-5, the V gene TRBV28; TRBD1 aligns across 8 bases. Per germline, CDR1 MDHEN and CDR2 SYDVKM. V lost 3 bases to trimming and J lost 4 bases; unmatched junction nucleotides: 8. The CDR3 has 16 residues. CDR3 region: CASSLGQGAWNQPQHF. CDR3 DNA sequence: TGTGCCAGCAGTTTGGGCCAGGGGGCCTGGAATCAGCCCCAGCATTTT.

The V gene is TRBV4-1, the J gene TRBJ1-1; tentatively, D is TRBD1 (6 bases). Between the trimmed V and J ends, which lost 3 bases and 5 bases, there was a span of 16 bases. The germline CDR1 and CDR2 sequences are MGHRA and YSYEKL. The CDR3 spans 15 residues. The DNA of the CDR3 is TGCGCCAGCAGCCAGGGGGCGGGAGGATGGACTGAAGCTTTCTTT. Its protein product is CASSQGAGGWTEAFF.

Regarding this clone: A junction end diverges from the germline sequence, so it may reflect a read error. The rearrangement uses TRBV7-9 and TRBJ1-2; 9 nucleotides agree with TRBD1. The CDR3 extends over 17 amino acids. The germline V gene encodes CDR1 SEHNR and CDR2 FQNEAQ (reference sequence). The DNA for the CDR3 is TGCGCCAGCAGCCCAACCTCCGGGACAGGGCCTTCCTATGGCTACACCTTC. Translating it yields CASSPTSGTGPSYGYTF.

This rearrangement joins TRBV5-1 to TRBJ2-7; TRBD2 is a possible D gene (5 bases). The CDR3 is 14 amino acids. The V end lost 0 bases, the J end lost 6 bases, and 13 bases lay between the germline ends. CDR1 and CDR2 (germline): SGHRS, YFSETQ. CDR3 DNA: TGCGCCAGCAGCTTGGCCCCGGGGAACGGCGAGCAGTACGTC. Protein: CASSLAPGNGEQYV.

The chain carries TRBV7-9 and TRBJ1-6; tentative D call: TRBD1 (5 bases). V lost 5 bases to trimming and J lost 16 bases, with 12 bases between them. The CDR3 runs to 11 residues. Per the germline V gene, CDR1 is SEHNR and CDR2 is FQNEAQ (reference sequence). The CDR3 DNA reads as TGTGCCAGCAGCACGGACACGGGGCTCCACTTT. It yields the protein CASSTDTGLHF. Supplemented by reference TRBV7-9 and TRBJ1-6, the full variable domain reads DTGVSQNPRHKITKRGQNVTFRCDPISEHNRLYWYRQTLGQGPEFLTYFQNEAQLEKSRLLSDRFSAERPKGSFSTLEIQRTEQGDSAMYLCASSTDTGLHFGNGTRLTVT.

The CDR3: CASSLVKGGAAYNEQFF. In nucleotides, the CDR3 is TGTGCCAGCAGTTTAGTGAAGGGGGGGGCCGCATACAATGAGCAGTTCTTC. The chain is built from TRBV25-1 and TRBJ2-1, with a weak D call TRBD2 (7 bases). CDR3 length: 17 amino acids. Trimming took 5 bases from V and 4 from J, leaving 21 bases between them. Germline loops: CDR1 MGHDK, CDR2 SYGVNS.

The chain couples TRBV6-5 to TRBJ2-7; no clear D. The V gene's germline CDR1 is MNHEY and CDR2 SVGAGI. The germline V and J ends were trimmed by 5 bases and 2 bases, with 13 bases remaining between them. The CDR3 contains 14 residues. In nucleotides, the CDR3 is TGTGCCAGCAGTCCCGGCAGGTCCCCCTACGAGCAGTACTTC. Translated, it gives CASSPGRSPYEQYF.

V usage is TRBV28 and J usage is TRBJ2-7; TRBD1 matches 9 bases. V lost 10 bases, J lost 6 bases, and 7 bases stayed unmatched. The CDR3 is made up of 12 amino acids. Germline CDR1 reads MDHEN; CDR2 reads SYDVKM. The CDR3 DNA is TGTGCCACTAGGACAGGGGAATCCGAGCAGTACTTC. This codes for CATRTGESEQYF.

The V call is TRBV7-9, the J call TRBJ2-7, with D unclear. The CDR3 is 15 amino acids. Germline loops: CDR1 SEHNR, CDR2 FQNEAQ (reference sequence). Trimming pared 2 bases from V and 1 base from J, leaving 12 bases between. CDR3 nucleotide sequence: TGTGCCAGCAGCTTAAATCCGGTTCCTTCCTACGAGCAGTACTTC. It yields the protein CASSLNPVPSYEQYF.

In the case of this clone: The junction shows a germline mismatch at one end, possibly a read error. The rearrangement uses TRBV7-9 and TRBJ2-5; maybe TRBD2 (5 bases). Germline CDR1 reads SEHNR; CDR2 reads FQNEAQ (reference sequence). CDR3 length: 16 residues. In nucleotides, the CDR3 is TGCGCCAGCAGCCAAGAGGGCTTCCCCACGCGAGAGACCCAGTACTTC. Translation: CASSQEGFPTRETQYF.

V is TRBV28 and J is TRBJ1-4; D uncertain. Germline CDR1 MDHEN, CDR2 SYDVKM. The germline V and J ends were trimmed by 7 bases and 11 bases, with 14 bases remaining between them. The CDR3 extends over 12 amino acids. CDR3 nucleotides: TGTGCCAGCACCCCCCCCCGGGGTAAACTGTTTTTT. It translates to CASTPPRGKLFF.